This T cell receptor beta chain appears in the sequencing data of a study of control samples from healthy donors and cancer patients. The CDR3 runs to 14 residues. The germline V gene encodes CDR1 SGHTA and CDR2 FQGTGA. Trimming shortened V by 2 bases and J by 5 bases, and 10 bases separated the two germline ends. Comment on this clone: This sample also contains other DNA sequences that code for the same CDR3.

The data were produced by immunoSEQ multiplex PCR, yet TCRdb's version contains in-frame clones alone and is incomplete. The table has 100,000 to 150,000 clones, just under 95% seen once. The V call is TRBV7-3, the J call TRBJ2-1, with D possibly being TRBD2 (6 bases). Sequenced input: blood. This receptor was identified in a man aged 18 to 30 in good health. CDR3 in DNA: TGTGCCAGCAGCTTAGGGGGGAGAAACAATGAGCAGTTCTTC. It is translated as CASSLGGRNNEQFF.